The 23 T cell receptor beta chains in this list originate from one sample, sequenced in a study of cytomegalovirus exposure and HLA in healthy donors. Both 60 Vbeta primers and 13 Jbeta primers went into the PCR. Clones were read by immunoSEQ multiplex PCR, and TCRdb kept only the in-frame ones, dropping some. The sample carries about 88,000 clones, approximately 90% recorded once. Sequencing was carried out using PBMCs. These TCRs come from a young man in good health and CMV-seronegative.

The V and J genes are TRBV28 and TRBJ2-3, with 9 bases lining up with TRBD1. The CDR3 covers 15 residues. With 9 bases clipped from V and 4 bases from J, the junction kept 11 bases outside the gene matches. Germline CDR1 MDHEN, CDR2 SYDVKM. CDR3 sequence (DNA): TGTGCCAGTACCGAACCGGGACAGGGCCCAGATACGCAGTATTTT. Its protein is CASTEPGQGPDTQYF. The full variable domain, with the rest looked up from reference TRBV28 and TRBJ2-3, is DVKVTQSSRYLVKRTGEKVFLECVQDMDHENMFWYRQDPGLGLRLIYFSYDVKMKEKGDIPEGYSVSREKKERFSLILESASTNQTSMYLCASTEPGQGPDTQYFGPGTRLTVL.

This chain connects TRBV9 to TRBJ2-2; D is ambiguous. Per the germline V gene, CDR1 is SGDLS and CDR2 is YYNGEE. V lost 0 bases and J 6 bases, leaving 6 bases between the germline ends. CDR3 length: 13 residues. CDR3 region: CASSVATAGELFF. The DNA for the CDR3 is TGTGCCAGCAGCGTAGCCACTGCCGGGGAGCTGTTTTTT.

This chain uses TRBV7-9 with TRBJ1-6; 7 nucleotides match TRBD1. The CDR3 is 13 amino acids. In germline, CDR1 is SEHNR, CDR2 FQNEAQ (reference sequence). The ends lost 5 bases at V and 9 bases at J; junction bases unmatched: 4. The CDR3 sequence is CASSDRQGSPLHF. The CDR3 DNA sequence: TGTGCCAGCAGCGATCGACAGGGTTCACCCCTCCACTTT.

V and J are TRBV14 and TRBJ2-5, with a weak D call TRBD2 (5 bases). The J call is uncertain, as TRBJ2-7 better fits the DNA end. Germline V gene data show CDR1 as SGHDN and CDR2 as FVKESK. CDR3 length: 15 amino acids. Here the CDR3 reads CASSPVVGVSYEQYF. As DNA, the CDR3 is TGTGCCAGCAGCCCGGTAGTGGGAGTCTCCTACGAGCAGTACTTC.

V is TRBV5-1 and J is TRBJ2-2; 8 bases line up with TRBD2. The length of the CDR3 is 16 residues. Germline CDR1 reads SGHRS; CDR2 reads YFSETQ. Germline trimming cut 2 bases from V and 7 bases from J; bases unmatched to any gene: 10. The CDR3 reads CASSFTSGFVGGELFF. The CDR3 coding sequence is TGCGCCAGCAGCTTCACTAGCGGTTTCGTTGGCGGGGAGCTGTTTTTT.

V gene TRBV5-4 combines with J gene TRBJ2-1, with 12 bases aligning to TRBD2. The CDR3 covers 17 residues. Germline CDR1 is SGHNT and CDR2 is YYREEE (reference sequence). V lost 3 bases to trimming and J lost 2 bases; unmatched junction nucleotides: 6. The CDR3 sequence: CASSSGLAGIPYNEQFF. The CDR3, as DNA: TGTGCCAGCAGCTCCGGACTAGCGGGAATTCCCTACAATGAGCAGTTCTTC.

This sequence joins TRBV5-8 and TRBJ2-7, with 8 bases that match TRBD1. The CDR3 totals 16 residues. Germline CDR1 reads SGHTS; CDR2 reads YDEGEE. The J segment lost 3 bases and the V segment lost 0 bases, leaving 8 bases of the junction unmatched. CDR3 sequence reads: CASSLGDRTGSYEQYF. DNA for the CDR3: TGTGCCAGCAGCTTGGGGGATAGGACAGGGAGCTACGAGCAGTACTTC.

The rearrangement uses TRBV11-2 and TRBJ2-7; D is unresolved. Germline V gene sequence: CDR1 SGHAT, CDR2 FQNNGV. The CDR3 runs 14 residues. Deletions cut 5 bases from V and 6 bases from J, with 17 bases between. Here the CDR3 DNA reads TGTGCCAGCAGCCCCAGAAGAACGAGGAGCGAGCAGTACTTC. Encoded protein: CASSPRRTRSEQYF.

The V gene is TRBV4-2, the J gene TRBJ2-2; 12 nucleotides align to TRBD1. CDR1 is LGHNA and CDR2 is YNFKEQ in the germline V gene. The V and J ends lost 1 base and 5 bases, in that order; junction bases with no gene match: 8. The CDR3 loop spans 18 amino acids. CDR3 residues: CASSQVWGQGALTGELFF. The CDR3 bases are TGTGCCAGCAGCCAAGTGTGGGGACAGGGGGCTTTGACCGGGGAGCTGTTTTTT.

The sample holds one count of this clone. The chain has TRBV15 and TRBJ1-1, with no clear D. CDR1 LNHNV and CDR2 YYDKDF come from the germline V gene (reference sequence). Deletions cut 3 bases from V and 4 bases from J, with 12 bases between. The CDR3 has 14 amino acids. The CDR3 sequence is CATSSGGSFTEAFF. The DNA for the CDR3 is TGTGCCACCAGCAGTGGAGGCAGCTTCACTGAAGCTTTCTTT. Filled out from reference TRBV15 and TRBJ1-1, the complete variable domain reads DAMVIQNPRYQVTQFGKPVTLSCSQTLNHNVMYWYQQKSSQAPKLLFHYYDKDFNNEADTPDNFQSRRPNTSFCFLDIRSPGLGDTAMYLCATSSGGSFTEAFFGQGTRLTVV.

The DNA for the CDR3 is TGTGCCAGTAGTGACCGGGACACGTCCTCACCCCTCCACTTT. This codes for CASSDRDTSSPLHF. J is TRBJ1-6 and V is TRBV19; D may be TRBD1 (6 bases). The V and J ends lost 5 bases and 10 bases respectively, with 15 bases between them. Germline values: CDR1 LNHDA, CDR2 SQIVND (reference sequence). The CDR3 totals 14 residues.

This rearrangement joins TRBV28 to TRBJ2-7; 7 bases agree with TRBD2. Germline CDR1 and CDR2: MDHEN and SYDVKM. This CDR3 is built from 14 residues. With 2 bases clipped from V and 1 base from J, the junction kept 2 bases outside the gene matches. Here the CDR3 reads CASSLVGGSYEQYF. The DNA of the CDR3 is TGTGCCAGCAGTTTAGTGGGGGGGTCCTACGAGCAGTACTTC. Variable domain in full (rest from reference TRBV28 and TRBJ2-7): DVKVTQSSRYLVKRTGEKVFLECVQDMDHENMFWYRQDPGLGLRLIYFSYDVKMKEKGDIPEGYSVSREKKERFSLILESASTNQTSMYLCASSLVGGSYEQYFGPGTRLTVT.

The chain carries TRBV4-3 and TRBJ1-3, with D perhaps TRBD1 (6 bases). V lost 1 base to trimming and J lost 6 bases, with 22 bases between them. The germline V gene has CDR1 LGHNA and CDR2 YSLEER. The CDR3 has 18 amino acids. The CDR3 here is CASSQVRGGLGSENTIYF. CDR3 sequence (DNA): TGCGCCAGCAGCCAAGTACGAGGGGGTCTAGGGTCGGAAAACACCATATATTTT.

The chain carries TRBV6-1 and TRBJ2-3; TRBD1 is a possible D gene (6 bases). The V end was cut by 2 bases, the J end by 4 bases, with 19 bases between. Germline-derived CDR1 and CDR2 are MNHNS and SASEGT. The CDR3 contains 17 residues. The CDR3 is CASSEHGGRAGPDTQYF. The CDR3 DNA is TGTGCCAGCAGTGAACATGGGGGCAGGGCGGGCCCAGATACGCAGTATTTT.

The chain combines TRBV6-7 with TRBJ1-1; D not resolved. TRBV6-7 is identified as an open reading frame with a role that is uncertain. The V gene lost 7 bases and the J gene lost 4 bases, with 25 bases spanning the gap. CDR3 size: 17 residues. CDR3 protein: CASNPPESRLYPTEAFF. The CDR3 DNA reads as TGTGCCAGCAATCCCCCGGAGAGCCGGCTATATCCCACTGAAGCTTTCTTT.

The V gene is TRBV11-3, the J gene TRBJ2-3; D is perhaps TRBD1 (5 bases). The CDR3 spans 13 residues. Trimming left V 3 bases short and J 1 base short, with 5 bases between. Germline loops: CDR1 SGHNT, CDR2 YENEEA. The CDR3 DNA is TGTGCCAGCAGCTTCAGGGGCACAGATACGCAGTATTTT. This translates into CASSFRGTDTQYF.

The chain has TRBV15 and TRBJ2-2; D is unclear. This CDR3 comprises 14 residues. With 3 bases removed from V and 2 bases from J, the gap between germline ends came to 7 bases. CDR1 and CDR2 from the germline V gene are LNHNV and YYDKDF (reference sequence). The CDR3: CATSSRANTGELFF. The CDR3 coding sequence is TGTGCCACCAGCAGTCGCGCCAACACCGGGGAGCTGTTTTTT.

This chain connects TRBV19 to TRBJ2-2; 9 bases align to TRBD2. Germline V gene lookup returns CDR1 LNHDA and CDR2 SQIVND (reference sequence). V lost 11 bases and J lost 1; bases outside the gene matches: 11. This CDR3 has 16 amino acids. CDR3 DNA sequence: TGTGCCGCGACCCGAGGGACTAGCCTGAACACCGGGGAGCTGTTTTTT. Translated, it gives CAATRGTSLNTGELFF.

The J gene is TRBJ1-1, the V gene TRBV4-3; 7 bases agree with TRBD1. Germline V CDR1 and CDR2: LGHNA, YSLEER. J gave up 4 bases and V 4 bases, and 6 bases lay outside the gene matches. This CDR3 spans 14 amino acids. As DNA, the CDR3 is TGCGCCAGCAGCCCAATTCAGGGGGGCACTGAAGCTTTCTTT. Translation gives CASSPIQGGTEAFF.

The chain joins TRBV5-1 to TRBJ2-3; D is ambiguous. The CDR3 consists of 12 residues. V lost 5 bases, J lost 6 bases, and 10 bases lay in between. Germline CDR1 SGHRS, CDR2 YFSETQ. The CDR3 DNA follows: TGCGCCAGCAGTTTGTTACTGGATACGCAGTATTTT. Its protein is CASSLLLDTQYF. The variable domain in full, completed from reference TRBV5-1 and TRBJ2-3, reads KAGVTQTPRYLIKTRGQQVTLSCSPISGHRSVSWYQQTPGQGLQFLFEYFSETQRNKGNFPGRFSGRQFSNSRSEMNVSTLELGDSALYLCASSLLLDTQYFGPGTRLTVL.

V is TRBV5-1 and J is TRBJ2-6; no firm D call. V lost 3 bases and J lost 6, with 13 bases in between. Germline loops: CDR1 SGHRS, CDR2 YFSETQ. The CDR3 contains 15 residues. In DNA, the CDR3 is TGCGCCAGCAGCTGGCAGAATCTCGAGGCCAACGTCCTGACTTTC. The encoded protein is CASSWQNLEANVLTF.

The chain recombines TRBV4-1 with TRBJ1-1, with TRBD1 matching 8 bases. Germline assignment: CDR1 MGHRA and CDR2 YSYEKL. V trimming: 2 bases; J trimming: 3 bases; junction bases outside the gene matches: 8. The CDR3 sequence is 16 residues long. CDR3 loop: CASSQFSTGAYTEAFF. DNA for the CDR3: TGCGCCAGCAGCCAATTTTCGACAGGGGCCTACACTGAAGCTTTCTTT.

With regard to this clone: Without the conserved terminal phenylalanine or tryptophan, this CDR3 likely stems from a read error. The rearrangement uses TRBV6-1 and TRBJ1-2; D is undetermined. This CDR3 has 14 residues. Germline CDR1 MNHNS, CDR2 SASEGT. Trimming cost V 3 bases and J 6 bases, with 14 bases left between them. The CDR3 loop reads CASSDLGPYNGYTL. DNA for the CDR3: TGTGCCAGCAGTGATTTGGGCCCCTACAATGGCTACACCCTC.